This TCR beta chain was observed in a study of OX40 agonist ivuxolimab in advanced cancers. Study results and caveats: Specificity for antigen went undetermined in the expanded peripheral T cells. With doses of 0.1-3.0 mg/kg, partial responders showed among the lowest clonal expansion. Some nonresponders also had low normalized T-cell clonal expansion.

The CDR3 totals 14 residues. CDR1 is SGHRS and CDR2 is YFSETQ in the germline V gene. Trimming removed 4 bases from V and 6 bases from J, with 15 bases in between. In the case of this clone: What it binds is unknown.

Measured with immunoSEQ multiplex PCR; TCRdb has only the in-frame clones, and not every one. The sample shows some 77,000 clones, about 86% of them seen only once. Specimen: CD4+ or CD8+ T cells sorted from blood, collected in a trial of the OX40 agonist ivuxolimab. The receptor was derived from an adult with an advanced solid tumor such as melanoma, head and neck, liver or kidney cancer. The chain combines TRBV5-1 with TRBJ2-3; D not resolved. CDR3 sequence: CASSEPGSTDTQYF. The CDR3 DNA follows: TGCGCCAGCAGCGAGCCCGGATCCACGGATACGCAGTATTTT.